This T cell receptor (beta chain) was recorded in a study of cytomegalovirus exposure and HLA in healthy donors. Study observations and caveats: The study flagged approximately 180 TCR beta chains as cytomegalovirus-associated.

The ends lost 0 bases at V and 6 bases at J; junction bases unmatched: 7. The CDR3 totals 15 residues. The germline gives CDR1 SGDLS, CDR2 YYNGEE. Some clones are missing from TCRdb's copy, which holds only in-frame ones; the method was immunoSEQ multiplex PCR. Counted here are approximately 60,000 clones, 93% occurring once; the ten biggest clones make up under 6.5%. As concerns this clone: Its antigen is still unknown.

J is TRBJ1-2 and V is TRBV9; the match to TRBD1 covers 8 bases. This sequence was found in a woman between 18 and 29 years old in good health and CMV-seronegative. The sample consisted of PBMCs. In DNA form, the CDR3 reads TGTGCCAGCAGCGTAGGGACAGGGTTGTGGGATGGCTACACCTTC. Its protein is CASSVGTGLWDGYTF.